This TCR beta chain stems from a study of blood T cell repertoires in COVID-19. Study context: From T cells, B-cell-depleted T cells, or PBMCs came the material, which was cDNA or gDNA.

Losses at the gene ends were 2 bases for V and 2 bases for J; bases not matched to a gene: 10. Germline CDR1 is SGHNT and CDR2 is YYREEE (reference sequence). There are 18 residues in the CDR3. Profiling relied on immunoSEQ multiplex PCR, and the TCRdb table lists in-frame clones only, not all of them. The repertoire includes about 160,000 clones, roughly four fifths of them detected once, and roughly 9.6% sits in the top ten. In its sample, this clone was seen once. The origin of this receptor is a man in his 60s with active or convalescent COVID-19. The sequenced sample was peripheral blood. This sequence joins TRBV5-4 and TRBJ2-5; 12 nucleotides agree with TRBD1. The CDR3 region has the DNA TGTGCCAGCAGCTTAATGGGACAGGGGGCGCGGGGGCAAGAGACCCAGTACTTC. Its translation is CASSLMGQGARGQETQYF.